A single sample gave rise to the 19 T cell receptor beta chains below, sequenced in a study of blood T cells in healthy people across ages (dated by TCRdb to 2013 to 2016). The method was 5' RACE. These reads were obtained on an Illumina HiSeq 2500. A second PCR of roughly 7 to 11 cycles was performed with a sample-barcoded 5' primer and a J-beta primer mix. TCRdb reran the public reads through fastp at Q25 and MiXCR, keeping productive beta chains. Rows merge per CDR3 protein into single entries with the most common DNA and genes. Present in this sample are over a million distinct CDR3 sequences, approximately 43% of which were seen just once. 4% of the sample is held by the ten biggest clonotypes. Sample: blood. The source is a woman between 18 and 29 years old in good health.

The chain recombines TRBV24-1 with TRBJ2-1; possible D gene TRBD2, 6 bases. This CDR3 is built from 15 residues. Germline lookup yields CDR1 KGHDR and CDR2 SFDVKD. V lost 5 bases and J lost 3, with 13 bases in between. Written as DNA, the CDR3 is TGTGCCACCAGTGCTATCGGGAGTGGCTACAATGAGCAGTTCTTC. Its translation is CATSAIGSGYNEQFF.

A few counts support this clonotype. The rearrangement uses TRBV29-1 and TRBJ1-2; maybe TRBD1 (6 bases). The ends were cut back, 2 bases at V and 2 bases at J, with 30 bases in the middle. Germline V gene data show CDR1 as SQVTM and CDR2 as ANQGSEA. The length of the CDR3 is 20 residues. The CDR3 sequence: CSVEKISTGHPDGGNYGYTF. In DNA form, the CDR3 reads TGCAGCGTTGAAAAGATCAGTACGGGACACCCAGACGGGGGAAACTATGGCTACACCTTC.

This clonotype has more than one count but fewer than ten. CDR3 loop: CASSLGGIANYGYTF. The CDR3, as DNA: TGTGCCAGCAGCTTGGGGGGGATAGCTAACTATGGCTACACCTTC. The chain links TRBV7-8 to TRBJ1-2; weak D call: TRBD1 (5 bases). The CDR3 sequence is 15 residues long. Between the trimmed V and J ends, which lost 3 bases and 0 bases, there was a span of 11 bases. CDR1 is SGHVS, CDR2 FQNEAQ, per germline.

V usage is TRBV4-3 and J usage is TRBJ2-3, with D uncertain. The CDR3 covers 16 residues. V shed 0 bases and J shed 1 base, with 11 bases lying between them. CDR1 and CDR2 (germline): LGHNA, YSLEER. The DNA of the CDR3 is TGCGCCAGCAGCCAAGATTACCGGGTGGGCACAGATACGCAGTATTTT. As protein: CASSQDYRVGTDTQYF.

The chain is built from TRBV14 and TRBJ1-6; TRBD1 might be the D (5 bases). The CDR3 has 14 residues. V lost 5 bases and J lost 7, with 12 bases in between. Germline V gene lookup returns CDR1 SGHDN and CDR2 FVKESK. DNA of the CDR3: TGTGCCAGCAGCGGGCCGGGGCGGAATTCACCCCTCCACTTT. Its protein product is CASSGPGRNSPLHF. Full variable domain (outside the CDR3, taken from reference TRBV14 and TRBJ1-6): EAGVTQFPSHSVIEKGQTVTLRCDPISGHDNLYWYRRVMGKEIKFLLHFVKESKQDESGMPNNRFLAERTGGTYSTLKVQPAELEDSGVYFCASSGPGRNSPLHFGNGTRLTVT.

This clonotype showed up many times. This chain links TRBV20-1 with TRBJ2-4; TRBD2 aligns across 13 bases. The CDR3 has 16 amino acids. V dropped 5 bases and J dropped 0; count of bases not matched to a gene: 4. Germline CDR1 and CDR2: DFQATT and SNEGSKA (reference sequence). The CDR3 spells CSAGLAGDLAKNIQYF. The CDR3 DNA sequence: TGCAGTGCTGGACTAGCGGGAGATTTAGCCAAAAACATTCAGTACTTC.

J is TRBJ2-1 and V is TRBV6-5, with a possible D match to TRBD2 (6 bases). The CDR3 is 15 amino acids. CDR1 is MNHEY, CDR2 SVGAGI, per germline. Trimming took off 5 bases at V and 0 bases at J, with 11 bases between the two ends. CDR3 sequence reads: CASSRRTTSYNEQFF. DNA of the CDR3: TGTGCCAGCAGTCGAAGGACTACCTCCTACAATGAGCAGTTCTTC.

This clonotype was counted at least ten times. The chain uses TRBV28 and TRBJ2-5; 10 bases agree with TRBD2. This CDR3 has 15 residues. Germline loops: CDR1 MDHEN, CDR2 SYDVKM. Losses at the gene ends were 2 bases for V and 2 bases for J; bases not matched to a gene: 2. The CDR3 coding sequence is TGTGCCAGCAGTTTAGTACTAGCGGGACAAGAGACCCAGTACTTC. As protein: CASSLVLAGQETQYF.

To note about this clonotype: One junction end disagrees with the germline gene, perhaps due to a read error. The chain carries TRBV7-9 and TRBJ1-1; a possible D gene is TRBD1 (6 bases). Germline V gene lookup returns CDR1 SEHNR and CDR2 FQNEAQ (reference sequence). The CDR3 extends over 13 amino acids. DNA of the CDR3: TGTGCTTGCGAGGACAGACCGAACAATGAAGCTTTCTTT. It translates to CACEDRPNNEAFF.

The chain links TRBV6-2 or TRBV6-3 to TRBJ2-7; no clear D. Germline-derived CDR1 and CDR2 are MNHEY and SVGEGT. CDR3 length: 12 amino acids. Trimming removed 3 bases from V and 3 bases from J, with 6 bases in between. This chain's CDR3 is CASSYLVYEQYF. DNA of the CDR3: TGTGCCAGCAGTTATCTGGTCTACGAGCAGTACTTC.

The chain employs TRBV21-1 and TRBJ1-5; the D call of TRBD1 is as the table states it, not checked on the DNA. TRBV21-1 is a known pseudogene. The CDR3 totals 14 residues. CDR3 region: CASIPGGADQPQHF. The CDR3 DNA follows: TGTGCCAGCATCCCCGGCGGGGCCGATCAGCCCCAGCATTTT.

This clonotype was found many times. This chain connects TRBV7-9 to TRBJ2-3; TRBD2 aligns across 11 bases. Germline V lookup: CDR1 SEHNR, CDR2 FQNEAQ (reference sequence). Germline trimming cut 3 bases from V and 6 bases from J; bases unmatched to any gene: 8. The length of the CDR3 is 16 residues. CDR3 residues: CASSLSLAGAHDTQYF. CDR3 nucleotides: TGTGCCAGCAGCTTGTCACTAGCGGGGGCCCACGATACGCAGTATTTT.

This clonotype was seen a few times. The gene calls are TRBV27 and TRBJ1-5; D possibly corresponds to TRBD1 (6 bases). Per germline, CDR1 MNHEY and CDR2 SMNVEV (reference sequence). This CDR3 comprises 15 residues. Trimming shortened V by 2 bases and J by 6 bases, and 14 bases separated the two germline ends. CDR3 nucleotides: TGTGCCAGCAGTTTAGTACGGACAGCGTCTCAGCCCCAGCATTTT. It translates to CASSLVRTASQPQHF.

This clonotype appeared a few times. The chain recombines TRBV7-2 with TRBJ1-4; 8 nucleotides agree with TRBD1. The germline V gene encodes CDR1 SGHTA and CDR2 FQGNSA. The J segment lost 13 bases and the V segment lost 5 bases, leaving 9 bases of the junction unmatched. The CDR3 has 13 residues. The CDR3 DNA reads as TGTGCCAGCAGCACCCCGCAGGGGGCAATACTGTTTTTT. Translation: CASSTPQGAILFF. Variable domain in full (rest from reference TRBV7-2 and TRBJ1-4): GAGVSQSPSNKVTEKGKDVELRCDPISGHTALYWYRQSLGQGLEFLIYFQGNSAPDKSGLPSDRFSAERTGGSVSTLTIQRTQQEDSAVYLCASSTPQGAILFFGSGTQLSVL.

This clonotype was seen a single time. The CDR3 DNA is TGCAGCGTGACACAGGGCCTTAAGGGCTCCTCCTACGAGCAGTACTTC. It codes for CSVTQGLKGSSYEQYF. This chain joins TRBV29-1 and TRBJ2-7; tentatively, D is TRBD1 (6 bases). Trimming shortened V by 6 bases and J by 0 bases, and 21 bases separated the two germline ends. The germline V gene encodes CDR1 SQVTM and CDR2 ANQGSEA. The CDR3 covers 16 residues.

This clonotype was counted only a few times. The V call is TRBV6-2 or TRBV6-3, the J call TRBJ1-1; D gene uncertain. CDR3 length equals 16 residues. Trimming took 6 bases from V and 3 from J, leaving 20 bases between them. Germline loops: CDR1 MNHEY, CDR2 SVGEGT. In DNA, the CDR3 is TGTGCCAGCAGCGACGCAGCAGCGAGTACATACACTGAAGCTTTCTTT. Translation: CASSDAAASTYTEAFF.

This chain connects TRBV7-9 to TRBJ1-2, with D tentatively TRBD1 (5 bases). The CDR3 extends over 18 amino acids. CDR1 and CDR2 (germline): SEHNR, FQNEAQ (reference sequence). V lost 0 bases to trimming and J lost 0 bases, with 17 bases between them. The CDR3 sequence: CASSLASVREDPNYGYTF. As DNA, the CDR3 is TGTGCCAGCAGCTTAGCCTCGGTCAGGGAGGACCCTAACTATGGCTACACCTTC.

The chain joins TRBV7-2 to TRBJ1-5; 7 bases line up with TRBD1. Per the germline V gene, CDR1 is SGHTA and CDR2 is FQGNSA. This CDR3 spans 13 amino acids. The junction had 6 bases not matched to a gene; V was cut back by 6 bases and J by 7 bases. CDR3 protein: CASSYRGSQPQHF. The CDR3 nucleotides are TGTGCCAGCAGTTACAGGGGAAGCCAGCCCCAGCATTTT.

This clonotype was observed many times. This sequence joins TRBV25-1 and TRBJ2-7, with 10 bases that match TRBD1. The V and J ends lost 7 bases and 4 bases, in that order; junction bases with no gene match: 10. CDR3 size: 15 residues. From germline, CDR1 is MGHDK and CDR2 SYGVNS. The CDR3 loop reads CASTPLGTGVYEQYF. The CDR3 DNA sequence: TGTGCCAGCACCCCATTAGGGACAGGGGTTTACGAGCAGTACTTC.